The present TCR beta chain was sequenced within a study of early T cells in non-severe SARS-CoV-2 infection. Regarding the study as a whole: Matching with VDJdb favored anti-spike CD8 responses (missing private and CD4 specificities).

This clonotype was seen at least ten times. Its matching antigen is unknown. TCRdb reprocessed the 5' RACE reads via MiXCR and lists one record per CDR3 protein. This table has more than 20,000 distinct CDR3 sequences, roughly 4% appearing once. Germline V CDR1 and CDR2: SQVTM, ANQGSEA. Trimming shortened V by 6 bases and J by 1 base, and 12 bases separated the two germline ends. The CDR3 has 14 amino acids. The chain uses TRBV29-1 and TRBJ2-2; unclear D gene. The sequence was obtained from an adult who was a healthcare worker with PCR-confirmed SARS-CoV-2 infection or an uninfected control (not recorded which). Sequenced sample: whole blood. CDR3 sequence: CSVRTVVNTGELFF. CDR3 bases: TGCAGCGTAAGGACGGTGGTGAACACCGGGGAGCTGTTTTTT.